Presented here are 27 T cell receptor beta chains from one specimen sequenced in a study of T cell responses to AZD1222 COVID-19 vaccine. Data came from immunoSEQ multiplex PCR; TCRdb stores just in-frame clones and leaves some out. This table holds under 35,000 clones, roughly 90% found once. The material sequenced was peripheral blood, taken 28 days after the second AZD1222 dose. These receptors were collected from an adult who received the AZD1222 COVID-19 vaccine.

The table lists this clone with a count of one. V is TRBV2 and J is TRBJ1-5; D uncertain. Trimming removed 1 base from V and 5 bases from J, with 9 bases in between. The CDR3 consists of 14 residues. Germline CDR1 is SNHLY and CDR2 is FYNNEI. CDR3 loop: CASSEEHEDQPQHF. In DNA, the CDR3 is TGTGCCAGCAGTGAAGAGCATGAGGATCAGCCCCAGCATTTT.

The chain employs TRBV12-3 or TRBV12-4 and TRBJ1-2; tentative D call: TRBD1 (6 bases). There are 13 residues in the CDR3. The ends were cut back, 5 bases at V and 0 bases at J, with 7 bases in the middle. The CDR3 DNA sequence: TGTGCCAGCAGTGACAGGCCTAACTATGGCTACACCTTC. Amino acid sequence: CASSDRPNYGYTF.

V gene TRBV19 combines with J gene TRBJ1-2, with D maybe TRBD1 (5 bases). The CDR3 has 14 amino acids. Germline V lookup: CDR1 LNHDA, CDR2 SQIVND (reference sequence). V lost 5 bases to trimming and J lost 4 bases, with 14 bases between them. The CDR3 reads CASSLRQKLYGYTF. The CDR3 nucleotides read TGTGCCAGTAGTCTACGACAGAAACTCTATGGCTACACCTTC.

The genes are TRBV29-1 and TRBJ2-1; 10 bases agree with TRBD2. This CDR3 has 14 residues. Germline lookup yields CDR1 SQVTM and CDR2 ANQGSEA. With V trimmed by 4 bases and J by 6 bases, 6 bases remained unmatched. The CDR3 region is CSVAKRGGRNEQFF. In DNA, the CDR3 is TGCAGCGTTGCAAAGCGGGGGGGCCGCAATGAGCAGTTCTTC.

The chain has TRBV20-1 and TRBJ2-7; D is ambiguous. CDR1 DFQATT and CDR2 SNEGSKA come from the germline V gene (reference sequence). The V and J ends lost 5 bases and 4 bases respectively, with 9 bases between them. This CDR3 spans 11 amino acids. The CDR3, as DNA: TGCAGTGCTGTCTCACTATACGAGCAGTACTTC. Translating it yields CSAVSLYEQYF.

The chain carries TRBV6-5 and TRBJ1-1, with TRBD1 as a possible D gene (5 bases). The germline CDR1 and CDR2 sequences are MNHEY and SVGAGI. Between the trimmed V and J ends, which lost 6 bases and 0 bases, there was a span of 14 bases. The CDR3 runs to 15 residues. DNA for the CDR3: TGTGCCAGCAGAAGGGGCGTGGGTATGAACACTGAAGCTTTCTTT. Translation: CASRRGVGMNTEAFF.

This rearrangement joins TRBV19 to TRBJ2-1; tentatively, D is TRBD2 (5 bases). The CDR3 is 13 amino acids. Trimming removed 6 bases from V and 2 bases from J, with 8 bases in between. CDR1 LNHDA and CDR2 SQIVND come from the germline V gene (reference sequence). The chain's CDR3 is CASSEGTYNEQFF. Written as DNA, the CDR3 is TGTGCCAGTAGCGAGGGAACCTACAATGAGCAGTTCTTC.

V usage is TRBV6-5 and J usage is TRBJ1-2; TRBD1 matches 7 bases. Germline V lookup: CDR1 MNHEY, CDR2 SVGAGI. V shed 6 bases and J 8 bases; nucleotides not matched to a gene: 12. The CDR3 length is 14 residues. CDR3: CASRVWDSPEGYTF. The CDR3 DNA follows: TGTGCCAGCAGGGTTTGGGACAGCCCCGAGGGCTACACCTTC.

The chain carries TRBV12-3 or TRBV12-4 and TRBJ1-5; D is unresolved. The CDR3 runs 12 residues. Trimming took off 5 bases at V and 4 bases at J, with 6 bases between the two ends. The CDR3 is CASSLMNQPQHF. Here the CDR3 DNA reads TGTGCCAGCAGTCTGATGAATCAGCCCCAGCATTTT.

This chain links TRBV2 with TRBJ1-6, with a weak D call TRBD1 (5 bases). The CDR3 is made up of 16 amino acids. Per germline, CDR1 SNHLY and CDR2 FYNNEI. V lost 10 bases and J 0 bases, leaving 16 bases between the germline ends. The CDR3 loop is CATRRDGSSYNSPLHF. DNA for the CDR3: TGTGCCACACGCCGGGACGGGAGCTCCTATAATTCACCCCTCCACTTT.

The chain employs TRBV4-1 and TRBJ2-7; D perhaps matches TRBD2 (5 bases). CDR1 MGHRA and CDR2 YSYEKL come from the germline V gene. Trimming left V 3 bases short and J 5 bases short, with 26 bases between. The length of the CDR3 is 18 residues. CDR3 sequence: CASSQRVQGRRLGDEQYF. As DNA, the CDR3 is TGCGCCAGCAGCCAGAGGGTGCAAGGGCGTCGACTTGGCGACGAGCAGTACTTC.

J is TRBJ1-4 and V is TRBV20-1; TRBD1 is a possible D gene (5 bases). Germline V CDR1 and CDR2: DFQATT, SNEGSKA (reference sequence). The CDR3 runs to 11 residues. Trimming removed 7 bases at V and 12 bases at J, with 15 bases between. Written as DNA, the CDR3 is TGCAGTGTGAGTGGGGACGGGCAACTGTTTTTT. This encodes CSVSGDGQLFF.

CDR3 protein: CSVFQGAAEQYF. Written as DNA, the CDR3 is TGCAGCGTTTTCCAGGGGGCTGCCGAGCAGTACTTC. This rearrangement joins TRBV29-1 to TRBJ2-7; TRBD1 matches 8 bases. The CDR3 is made up of 12 amino acids. Germline V CDR1 and CDR2: SQVTM, ANQGSEA. Germline trimming cut 5 bases from V and 6 bases from J; bases unmatched to any gene: 6.

The CDR3 region has the DNA TGCAGCGTTGGGTCGCCCGGGGATACGCAGTATTTT. This gives the protein CSVGSPGDTQYF. V and J are TRBV29-1 and TRBJ2-3; D gene uncertain. V was clipped by 4 bases and J by 6 bases, with 11 bases between them. The CDR3 is made up of 12 amino acids. Germline V CDR1 and CDR2: SQVTM, ANQGSEA.

CDR3 loop: CASSVQAGASSSYNEQFF. CDR3 sequence (DNA): TGTGCCAGCAGCGTACAAGCGGGGGCGTCGAGCTCCTACAATGAGCAGTTCTTC. The chain is built from TRBV9 and TRBJ2-1; 8 bases are a match to TRBD2. The CDR3 extends over 18 amino acids. Germline V CDR1 and CDR2: SGDLS, YYNGEE. After removal of 1 base from V and 0 bases from J, the junction contained 9 bases not matched to a gene.

This clone has a handful of counts. This rearrangement joins TRBV3-1 (or the pseudogene TRBV3-2) to TRBJ1-2; D is unresolved. V lost 2 bases and J 1 base, leaving 5 bases between the germline ends. This CDR3 has 13 residues. The germline gives CDR1 LGHDT, CDR2 YNNKEL (reference sequence). CDR3 sequence (DNA): TGTGCCAGCAGCCAATCCCTTAACTATGGCTACACCTTC. This codes for CASSQSLNYGYTF.

The V call is TRBV4-1, the J call TRBJ1-3; D is unresolved. The CDR3 covers 16 residues. Between the trimmed V and J ends, which lost 0 bases and 0 bases, there was a span of 9 bases. The germline V gene has CDR1 MGHRA and CDR2 YSYEKL. The CDR3 DNA reads TGCGCCAGCAGCCAAGAAGGACGGAGCTCTGGAAACACCATATATTTT. Protein product: CASSQEGRSSGNTIYF.

A note on this clone: This probably arose from a read error, given a far larger clone one base away. Other DNA variants within this sample encode the same CDR3. The rearrangement uses TRBV4-3 and TRBJ1-5, with D unresolved. In germline, CDR1 is LGHNA, CDR2 YSLEER. The CDR3 contains 13 residues. Trimming took 0 bases from V and 7 from J, leaving 7 bases between them. CDR3 bases: TGCGCCAGCAGCCAAGATCGAGGCCAGCCCCAGCATTTT. It yields the protein CASSQDRGQPQHF.

This clone appeared a single time. This chain connects TRBV15 to TRBJ2-1; D not resolved. The CDR3 covers 10 residues. The V gene's germline CDR1 is LNHNV and CDR2 YYDKDF (reference sequence). Between the trimmed V and J ends, which lost 8 bases and 7 bases, there was a span of 6 bases. The CDR3 nucleotides read TGTGCCACCTCAGGAAATGAGCAGTTCTTC. It yields the protein CATSGNEQFF.

Written as DNA, the CDR3 is TGCAGCGTTGAAGAGAAGGGGCGCTCGGCTGGCTACACCTTC. It encodes CSVEEKGRSAGYTF. The chain couples TRBV29-1 to TRBJ1-2; maybe TRBD1 (5 bases). This CDR3 comprises 14 residues. Germline V CDR1 and CDR2: SQVTM, ANQGSEA. Trimming took off 0 bases at V and 7 bases at J, with 15 bases between the two ends.

The chain links TRBV29-1 to TRBJ2-7; the match to TRBD1 covers 9 bases. J gave up 6 bases and V 8 bases, and 11 bases lay outside the gene matches. CDR1 SQVTM and CDR2 ANQGSEA come from the germline V gene. The CDR3 sequence is 13 residues long. Here the CDR3 reads CSPWGTGWAEQYF. In nucleotides, the CDR3 is TGCAGCCCGTGGGGGACAGGGTGGGCCGAGCAGTACTTC.

The chain couples TRBV27 to TRBJ2-3, with D uncertain. This CDR3 region has 12 residues. Germline lookup yields CDR1 MNHEY and CDR2 SMNVEV (reference sequence). V lost 5 bases and J lost 2, with 5 bases in between. This CDR3 is CASSPNTDTQYF. The CDR3 DNA follows: TGTGCCAGCAGTCCTAACACAGATACGCAGTATTTT.

This chain links TRBV12-3 or TRBV12-4 with TRBJ2-1, with D perhaps matching TRBD1 (5 bases). Trimming cost V 1 base and J 15 bases, with 16 bases left between them. The CDR3 spans 13 residues. This CDR3 is CASSLEGARVVFF. Written as DNA, the CDR3 is TGTGCCAGCAGTTTAGAAGGGGCACGGGTTGTGTTCTTC.

This chain joins TRBV7-9 and TRBJ1-1; no reliable D call. The CDR3 contains 15 residues. CDR1 and CDR2 from the germline V gene are SEHNR and FQNEAQ (reference sequence). V lost 5 bases to trimming and J lost 5 bases, with 18 bases between them. CDR3 nucleotide sequence: TGTGCCAGCAGCCCTGGCTCGAGGCCAAAGACTGAAGCTTTCTTT. Amino acids: CASSPGSRPKTEAFF.

This rearrangement joins TRBV6-6 to TRBJ2-2; 14 bases are shared with TRBD2. V shed 5 bases, J shed 2 bases, and the junction held 13 bases outside the gene matches. Germline V gives CDR1 MNHNY, CDR2 SVGAGI (reference sequence). CDR3 size: 20 residues. CDR3 bases: TGTGCCAGCAGTCGCTCCTCGACTAGCGGGGGGGCGACCAACACCGGGGAGCTGTTTTTT. Its translation: CASSRSSTSGGATNTGELFF.

This clone showed up just a few times. This chain connects TRBV28 to TRBJ2-2; D unresolved. The V gene's germline CDR1 is MDHEN and CDR2 SYDVKM. Deletions cut 5 bases from V and 0 bases from J, with 7 bases between. The CDR3 has 14 amino acids. The DNA for the CDR3 is TGTGCCAGCAGTCAAGGTCCGAACACCGGGGAGCTGTTTTTT. It translates to CASSQGPNTGELFF.

The table lists this clone with a few counts. The chain couples TRBV24-1 to TRBJ2-2; D is undetermined. V was cut by 5 bases and J by 5 bases, with 5 bases left in between. Germline loops: CDR1 KGHDR, CDR2 SFDVKD. This CDR3 region has 12 residues. The CDR3 protein is CATSGTTGELFF. CDR3 nucleotides: TGTGCCACCAGTGGGACGACCGGGGAGCTGTTTTTT.